The clone carrying this T cell receptor beta chain was seen more than once but under ten times. Antigen unknown. These data belong to a study of T cell repertoires in cytomegalovirus infection. The overall study: Public TCR beta signatures provided an indication of both CMV infection and a matching HLA type. Study results and caveats: HLA-C-restricted CMV clonotypes gave the most frequent clonotype in two of eight donors. Cumulative frequency (of public TCR beta family members) identified carriers of CMV plus the relevant HLA.

MiXCR was run by TCRdb on the reads, yielding one entry per CDR3 protein. The table lists approximately 1,000,000 distinct CDR3 sequences, about a third of them singletons. V shed 5 bases and J 0 bases; nucleotides not matched to a gene: 16. The CDR3 runs 20 residues. Germline CDR1 reads SEHNR; CDR2 reads FQNEAQ (reference sequence). The source is a human donor in good health (CMV status not recorded). Some clones in this sample may be carry-over from other donors' samples. The starting material was cultured CD8+ T cells from PBMCs, obtained from culture after CMV antigen stimulation. The chain has TRBV7-9 and TRBJ1-3; 10 positions match TRBD1. The CDR3 reads CASSHPISTWTGGSGNTIYF. The CDR3 nucleotides read TGTGCCAGCAGCCACCCAATCTCTACGTGGACAGGGGGCTCTGGAAACACCATATATTTT.